The 15 T cell receptor beta chains in this list originate from one sample, sequenced in a study of PD-1 blockade in mismatch repair-deficient tumors. Data came from immunoSEQ multiplex PCR; TCRdb stores just in-frame clones and leaves some out. The sample includes tens of thousands of clones, about four fifths of them seen just once. The sequencing used peripheral blood, collected 4 weeks after starting pembrolizumab. The receptors derive from an adult with mismatch repair-deficient cancer.

The V and J genes are TRBV29-1 and TRBJ2-3, with D unresolved. The germline gives CDR1 SQVTM, CDR2 ANQGSEA. V was clipped by 5 bases and J by 2 bases, with 8 bases between them. The CDR3 extends over 12 amino acids. This CDR3 reads CSVSAVTDTQYF. The CDR3 bases are TGCAGCGTTTCCGCGGTCACAGATACGCAGTATTTT.

V usage is TRBV29-1 and J usage is TRBJ2-7; D not certain. V lost 7 bases and J 2 bases, leaving 12 bases between the germline ends. The CDR3 has 12 residues. Germline values: CDR1 SQVTM, CDR2 ANQGSEA. Here the CDR3 reads CSAASLTYEQYF. The CDR3, as DNA: TGCAGCGCTGCGAGCTTAACCTACGAGCAGTACTTC.

The chain uses TRBV27 and TRBJ2-7, with D possibly TRBD2 on 6 matching bases. The CDR3 contains 15 residues. Germline values: CDR1 MNHEY, CDR2 SMNVEV (reference sequence). V shed 5 bases and J shed 5 bases, with 19 bases lying between them. The CDR3 region is CASSRLGRHLDEQYF. CDR3 nucleotide sequence: TGTGCCAGCAGTCGACTAGGGCGGCACTTGGACGAGCAGTACTTC.

The chain links TRBV5-1 to TRBJ2-2; 8 nucleotides agree with TRBD1. The CDR3 contains 15 residues. The V gene end was trimmed by 4 bases and the J gene end by 7 bases; junction bases not matched to a gene: 9. Germline loops: CDR1 SGHRS, CDR2 YFSETQ. CDR3 coding DNA: TGCGCCAGCAGCAGGGACAGGCCCGGGGGCGGGGAGCTGTTTTTT. It specifies CASSRDRPGGGELFF.

The CDR3 DNA reads as TGTGCCAGTAGTCTCAGTATCTCCTACAATGAGCAGTTCTTC. Translated, it gives CASSLSISYNEQFF. V gene TRBV19 combines with J gene TRBJ2-1; D uncertain. V was shortened by 5 bases and J by 0 bases, with 8 bases between the two germline ends. The CDR3 contains 14 residues. Per germline, CDR1 LNHDA and CDR2 SQIVND (reference sequence).

CDR3 protein: CASSVDLGQPQHF. CDR3 sequence (DNA): TGTGCCAGCAGCGTAGATCTCGGCCAGCCCCAGCATTTT. The J gene is TRBJ1-5, the V gene TRBV9; no clear D gene. With 0 bases removed from V and 7 bases from J, the gap between germline ends came to 8 bases. This CDR3 is 13 amino acids long. In germline, CDR1 is SGDLS, CDR2 YYNGEE.

This sequence joins TRBV30 and TRBJ1-2; possible D gene TRBD1, 5 bases. The CDR3 runs to 13 residues. Germline CDR1 reads GTSNPN; CDR2 reads SVGIG (reference sequence). The V end lost 5 bases, the J end lost 3 bases, and 13 bases lay between the germline ends. CDR3 coding DNA: TGTGCCTGGGCTAGGGGATCTGACTATGGCTACACCTTC. It encodes CAWARGSDYGYTF.

The V call is TRBV27, the J call TRBJ1-1; D is unclear. Germline CDR1 and CDR2: MNHEY and SMNVEV (reference sequence). This CDR3 contains 12 residues. V was shortened by 6 bases and J by 6 bases, with 11 bases between the two germline ends. CDR3 bases: TGTGCCAGCAGAGGCAGCCGCCCTGAAGCTTTCTTT. Residues: CASRGSRPEAFF.

The chain carries TRBV6-6 and TRBJ2-7, with TRBD2 matching 12 bases. V dropped 6 bases and J dropped 2; count of bases not matched to a gene: 5. The CDR3 totals 15 residues. Germline loops: CDR1 MNHNY, CDR2 SVGAGI (reference sequence). This CDR3 reads CASRRLAGDPYEQYF. CDR3 nucleotides: TGTGCCAGCAGGAGACTAGCGGGAGACCCCTACGAGCAGTACTTC.

This clone was detected only a few times. This chain connects TRBV4-1 to TRBJ1-2, with D possibly TRBD1 on 6 matching bases. The CDR3 runs to 13 residues. CDR1 and CDR2 from the germline V gene are MGHRA and YSYEKL. The germline V and J ends were trimmed by 1 base and 6 bases, with 9 bases remaining between them. The CDR3 region has the DNA TGCGCCAGCAGCCAAGCGGGGGCCCATGGCTACACCTTC. This sequence encodes CASSQAGAHGYTF.

This clone was seen more than once but under ten times. V and J are TRBV10-3 and TRBJ1-5; weak D call: TRBD1 (6 bases). V lost 0 bases, J lost 5 bases, and 14 bases lay in between. CDR1 is ENHRY, CDR2 SYGVKD, per germline. CDR3 length equals 16 residues. DNA for the CDR3: TGTGCCATCAGTGAGTCGGGTGGGGGGCCTCATCAGCCCCAGCATTTT. Amino acid sequence: CAISESGGGPHQPQHF.

The rearrangement links TRBV14 to TRBJ2-1; TRBD2 matches 9 bases. V shed 4 bases and J 6 bases; nucleotides not matched to a gene: 4. In germline, CDR1 is SGHDN, CDR2 FVKESK. The CDR3 length is 14 residues. CDR3 region: CASSPVAGANEQFF. CDR3 DNA sequence: TGTGCCAGCAGCCCCGTAGCGGGAGCCAATGAGCAGTTCTTC.

The chain couples TRBV6-1 to TRBJ2-7, with 8 bases aligning to TRBD2. The germline V gene encodes CDR1 MNHNS and CDR2 SASEGT. Germline trimming cut 1 base from V and 1 base from J; bases unmatched to any gene: 3. CDR3 length equals 15 residues. DNA of the CDR3: TGTGCCAGCAGTGAAGTCGGGAGGGCGTCCTACGAGCAGTACTTC. As protein: CASSEVGRASYEQYF.

This sequence joins TRBV23-1 and TRBJ1-1, with D maybe TRBD1 (6 bases). TRBV23-1 falls under the ORF class, with uncertain function. V was clipped by 2 bases and J by 1 base, with 14 bases between them. The CDR3 is 16 residues long. CDR3 in amino acids: CASSQNRGTANTEAFF. The CDR3 DNA reads TGCGCCAGCAGTCAAAATAGGGGGACCGCGAACACTGAAGCTTTCTTT.

This chain connects TRBV7-9 to TRBJ2-4; D unclear. The CDR3 totals 14 residues. Germline lookup yields CDR1 SEHNR and CDR2 FQNEAQ (reference sequence). The V gene lost 5 bases and the J gene lost 2 bases, with 10 bases spanning the gap. The CDR3 nucleotides read TGTGCCAGCAGCCAAGCCGGATCCAAAAACATTCAGTACTTC. Translated, it gives CASSQAGSKNIQYF.